The clone carrying this T cell receptor (beta chain) was seen just once. The data stem from a study of blood T cell repertoires in COVID-19. The data were produced by immunoSEQ multiplex PCR, yet TCRdb's version contains in-frame clones alone and is incomplete. Of fewer than 100,000 clones in the sample, around 87% were seen once. Germline V gives CDR1 MNHEY, CDR2 SVGEGT. CDR3 length: 16 residues. Deletions cut 2 bases from V and 0 bases from J, with 11 bases between. The sample was peripheral blood. This sequence joins TRBV6-2 or TRBV6-3 and TRBJ1-3; TRBD1 might be the D (6 bases). The TCR was taken from a woman at least 80 years old with acute or convalescent COVID-19. Written as DNA, the CDR3 is TGTGCCAGCAGTTACGACAGGATAGACTCTGGAAACACCATATATTTT. Translating it yields CASSYDRIDSGNTIYF.